This entry features one TCR beta chain sequence. What it binds is unknown. These data are taken from a study of CD8 T cells in Susac syndrome. As for the study in general: At blood draw, Susac syndrome patients were therapy-naive, on corticosteroids, or on intravenous immunoglobulin alone. Overall study findings and caveats: The study admitted that it had a relatively small number of individuals in its TCR sequencing and HLA analysis.

V shed 4 bases and J shed 5 bases, with 18 bases lying between them. Germline V CDR1 and CDR2: MDHEN, SYDVKM. This CDR3 spans 16 amino acids. The patients with Susac syndrome satisfied recently defined diagnostic criteria for either definite or probable disease. Reverse transcription of about 0.5 to 1 ug RNA was performed with random hexamers. In TCRdb, the immunoSEQ multiplex PCR reads were re-called with MiXCR into one record per CDR3 protein. Of about 190,000 distinct CDR3 sequences listed, roughly 94% were seen once; the top ten hold about 0.15%. The source material was CD8+ T cells from PBMCs. The chain recombines TRBV28 with TRBJ2-1; D may be TRBD1 (6 bases). This receptor was identified in a human donor with Susac syndrome. The CDR3 here is CASSSWQGSLNNEQFF. As DNA, the CDR3 is TGTGCCAGCAGTTCATGGCAGGGGTCTTTAAACAATGAGCAGTTCTTC. Combining the CDR3 with reference TRBV28 and TRBJ2-1 gives the whole variable domain DVKVTQSSRYLVKRTGEKVFLECVQDMDHENMFWYRQDPGLGLRLIYFSYDVKMKEKGDIPEGYSVSREKKERFSLILESASTNQTSMYLCASSSWQGSLNNEQFFGPGTRLTVL.